The clone carrying this T cell receptor (beta chain) was seen a handful of times. What it recognizes is unknown. The data belong to a study of metastatic and nonmetastatic thyroid tumors. Overall study context: Malignant thyroid and benign thyroid patients provided blood and tumor or nodule tissue whose repertoires were compared.

Patients underwent thyroid surgery, and none had received any treatment before it. In the original analysis: What underpinned the distant-metastasis classifier for papillary thyroid cancer was the set of CDR3 differences across clinicopathological groups. With MiXCR, TCRdb reprocessed the PCR reads. TCRdb, not the original authors, processed these V and J calls. The table shows 4,000 to 5,000 clones, with 28% occurring only once. Germline-derived CDR1 and CDR2 are MNHEY and SMNVEV (reference sequence). V dropped 6 bases and J dropped 1; count of bases not matched to a gene: 7. This CDR3 spans 15 amino acids. Study results and limitations: Malignant thyroid tumors reportedly exceeded benign nodules significantly in TCR beta diversity, with the difference appearing in blood and tumor.

Sequences were obtained from adjacent normal tissue. This chain connects TRBV27 to TRBJ2-7, with TRBD1 identical over 9 bases. The receptor was isolated from a female donor with papillary thyroid cancer or a benign thyroid nodule (not recorded which). Some clones in this sample may be carry-over from other donors' samples. The CDR3 DNA reads as TGTGCCAGCAGCAGGCTGGGACAGGGATCCTACGAGCAGTACTTC. Translation gives CASSRLGQGSYEQYF.